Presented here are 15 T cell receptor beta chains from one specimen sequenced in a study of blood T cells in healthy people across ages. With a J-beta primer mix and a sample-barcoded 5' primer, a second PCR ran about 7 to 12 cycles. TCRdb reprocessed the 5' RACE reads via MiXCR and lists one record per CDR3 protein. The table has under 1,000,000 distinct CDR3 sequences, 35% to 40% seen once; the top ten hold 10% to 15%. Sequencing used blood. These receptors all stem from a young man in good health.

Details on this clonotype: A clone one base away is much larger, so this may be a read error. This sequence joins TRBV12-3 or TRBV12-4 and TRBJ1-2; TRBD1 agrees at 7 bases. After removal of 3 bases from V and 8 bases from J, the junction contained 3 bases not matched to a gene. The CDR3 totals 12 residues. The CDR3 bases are TGTGCCAGCAGTTTTGACAGGGACGGCTACACCTTC. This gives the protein CASSFDRDGYTF.

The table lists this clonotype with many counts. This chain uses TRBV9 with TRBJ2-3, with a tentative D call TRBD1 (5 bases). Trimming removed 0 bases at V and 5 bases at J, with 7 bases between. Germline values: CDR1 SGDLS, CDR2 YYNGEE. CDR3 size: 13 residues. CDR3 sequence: CASSVEGVDTQYF. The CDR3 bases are TGTGCCAGCAGCGTAGAAGGGGTAGATACGCAGTATTTT.

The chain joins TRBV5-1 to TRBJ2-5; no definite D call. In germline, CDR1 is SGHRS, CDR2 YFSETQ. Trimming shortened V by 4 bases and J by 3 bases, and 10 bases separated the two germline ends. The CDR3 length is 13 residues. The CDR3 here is CASSVAPKETQYF. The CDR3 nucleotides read TGCGCCAGCAGCGTGGCGCCGAAAGAGACCCAGTACTTC.

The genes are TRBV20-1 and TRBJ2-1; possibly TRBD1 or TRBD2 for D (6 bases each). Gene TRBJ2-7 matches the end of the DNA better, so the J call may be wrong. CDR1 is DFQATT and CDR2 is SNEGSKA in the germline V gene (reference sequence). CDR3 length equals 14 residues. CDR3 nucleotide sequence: TGCAGTGCTAGGGTCCCCGGGGGCTACAATGAGCAGTACTTC. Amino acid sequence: CSARVPGGYNEQYF.

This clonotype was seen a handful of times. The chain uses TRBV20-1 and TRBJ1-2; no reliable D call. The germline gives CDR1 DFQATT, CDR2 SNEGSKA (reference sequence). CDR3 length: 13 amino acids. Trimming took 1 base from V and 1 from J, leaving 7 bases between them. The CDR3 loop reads CSARVEFNYGYTF. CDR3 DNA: TGCAGTGCTAGAGTAGAGTTTAACTATGGCTACACCTTC.

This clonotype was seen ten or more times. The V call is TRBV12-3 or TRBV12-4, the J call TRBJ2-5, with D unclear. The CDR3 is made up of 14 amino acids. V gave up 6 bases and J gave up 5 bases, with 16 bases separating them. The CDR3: CASSNDPYAETQYF. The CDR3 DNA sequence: TGTGCCAGCAGCAACGACCCGTACGCTGAGACCCAGTACTTC.

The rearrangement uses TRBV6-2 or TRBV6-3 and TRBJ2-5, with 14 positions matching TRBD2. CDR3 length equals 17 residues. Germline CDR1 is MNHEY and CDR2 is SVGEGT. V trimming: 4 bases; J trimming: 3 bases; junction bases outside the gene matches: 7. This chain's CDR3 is CASSLTLTSGGEETQYF. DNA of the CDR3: TGTGCCAGCAGTTTAACCCTGACTAGCGGGGGGGAAGAGACCCAGTACTTC.

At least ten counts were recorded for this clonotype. The DNA of the CDR3 is TGTGCCAGCAGCTTAGAGCCAGGGGGTTCCTACAATGAGCAGTTCTTC. Its translation: CASSLEPGGSYNEQFF. This chain connects TRBV7-6 to TRBJ2-1, with TRBD1 matching over 7 bases. The CDR3 spans 16 residues. V lost 1 base and J lost 1; bases outside the gene matches: 4. Germline CDR1 reads SGHVS; CDR2 reads FNYEAQ.

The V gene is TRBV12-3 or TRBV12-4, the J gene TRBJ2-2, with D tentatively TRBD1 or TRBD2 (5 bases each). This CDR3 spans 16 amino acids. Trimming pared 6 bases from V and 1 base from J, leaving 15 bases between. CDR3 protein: CASSQRDGLNTGELFF. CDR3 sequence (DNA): TGTGCCAGCAGCCAAAGGGACGGACTGAACACCGGGGAGCTGTTTTTT.

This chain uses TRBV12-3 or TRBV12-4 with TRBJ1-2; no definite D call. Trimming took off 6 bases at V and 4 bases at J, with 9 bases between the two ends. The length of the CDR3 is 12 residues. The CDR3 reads CASSNDRYGYTF. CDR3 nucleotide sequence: TGTGCCAGCAGCAACGACCGCTATGGCTACACCTTC.

The CDR3 loop reads CSLGSGGGYNEQFF. The CDR3 nucleotides read TGCAGCTTGGGTAGCGGGGGAGGCTACAATGAGCAGTTCTTC. The chain combines TRBV29-1 with TRBJ2-1, with 9 nucleotides matching TRBD2. Germline trimming cut 8 bases from V and 3 bases from J; bases unmatched to any gene: 8. The CDR3 is 14 residues long. CDR1 and CDR2 from the germline V gene are SQVTM and ANQGSEA.

This CDR3 is CASSGLYNEQFF. The CDR3 DNA reads as TGTGCCAGCAGTGGGCTGTACAATGAGCAGTTCTTC. The chain recombines TRBV6-2 or TRBV6-3 with TRBJ2-1; D is ambiguous. Germline CDR1 is MNHEY and CDR2 is SVGEGT. The CDR3 sequence is 12 residues long. V lost 5 bases to trimming and J lost 4 bases, with 6 bases between them.

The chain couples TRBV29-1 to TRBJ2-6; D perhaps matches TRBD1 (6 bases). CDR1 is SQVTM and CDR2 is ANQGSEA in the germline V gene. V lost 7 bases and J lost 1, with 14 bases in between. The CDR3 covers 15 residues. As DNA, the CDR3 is TGCAGCGCCACCCGCAGGGGTTCTGGGGCCAACGTCCTGACTTTC. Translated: CSATRRGSGANVLTF.

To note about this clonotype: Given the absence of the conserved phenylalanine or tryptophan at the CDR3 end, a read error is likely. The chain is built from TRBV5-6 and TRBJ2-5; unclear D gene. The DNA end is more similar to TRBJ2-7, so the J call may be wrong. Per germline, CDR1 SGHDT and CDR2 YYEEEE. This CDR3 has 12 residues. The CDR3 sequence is CASSLLGYEQYI. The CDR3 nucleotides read TGTGCCAGCAGCTTGTTGGGCTACGAGCAGTACATC.

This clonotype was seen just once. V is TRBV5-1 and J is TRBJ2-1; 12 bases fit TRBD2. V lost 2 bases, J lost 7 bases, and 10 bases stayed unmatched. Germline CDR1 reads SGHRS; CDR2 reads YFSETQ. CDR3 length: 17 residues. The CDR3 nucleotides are TGCGCCAGCAGCTTCCGACTAGCGGGGGAGCCGGGGAATGAGCAGTTCTTC. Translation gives CASSFRLAGEPGNEQFF.